These 25 T cell receptor beta chains were all obtained from the same sample, sequenced in a study of blood T cell repertoires in COVID-19. TCRdb's copy holds only in-frame clones and misses some; the assay was immunoSEQ multiplex PCR. The sample carries 200,000 to 250,000 clones, roughly 83% recorded once. Sequenced sample: PBMCs or T cells enriched from blood (not recorded which). The receptors come from a woman in her fifties or sixties who had recovered from COVID-19.

This clone has only one observation. The V call is TRBV7-9, the J call TRBJ2-1; maybe TRBD1 (6 bases). Germline V lookup: CDR1 SEHNR, CDR2 FQNEAQ (reference sequence). This CDR3 has 17 amino acids. Trimming stripped 4 bases from V and 0 bases from J, with 16 bases between. The chain's CDR3 is CASSSLGQTSSYNEQFF. DNA of the CDR3: TGTGCCAGCAGCTCCTTAGGACAGACGAGCTCCTACAATGAGCAGTTCTTC.

The gene calls are TRBV19 and TRBJ1-6; D unresolved. The germline V and J ends were trimmed by 7 bases and 0 bases, with 10 bases remaining between them. The CDR3 sequence is 15 residues long. The germline CDR1 and CDR2 sequences are LNHDA and SQIVND (reference sequence). The CDR3 DNA reads TGTGCCAGTAATCGCCGGAGCTCCTATAATTCACCCCTCCACTTT. Amino acids: CASNRRSSYNSPLHF. The complete variable domain, with remaining parts taken from reference TRBV19 and TRBJ1-6, reads DGGITQSPKYLFRKEGQNVTLSCEQNLNHDAMYWYRQDPGQGLRLIYYSQIVNDFQKGDIAEGYSVSREKKESFPLTVTSAQKNPTAFYLCASNRRSSYNSPLHFGNGTRLTVT.

This clone was found a few times. One end of the junction is discordant with germline, which a read error may explain. The J gene is TRBJ2-6, the V gene TRBV7-7; D uncertain. CDR3 length equals 15 residues. Germline V gives CDR1 SSHAT, CDR2 FNYEAQ (reference sequence). The CDR3 DNA is TGTGCTAGCAGCTTATCGAGCTCTGGGGCCAACGTCCTGACTTTC. Its translation: CASSLSSSGANVLTF.

The chain links TRBV20-1 to TRBJ1-6; 7 bases agree with TRBD1. J was trimmed by 5 bases and V by 3 bases; bases with no gene match: 4. CDR3 size: 14 residues. Per the germline V gene, CDR1 is DFQATT and CDR2 is SNEGSKA (reference sequence). CDR3 in amino acids: CSASKTGDNSPLHF. The DNA for the CDR3 is TGCAGTGCTAGTAAAACAGGGGATAATTCACCCCTCCACTTT.

The V call is TRBV7-9, the J call TRBJ2-5; D is unresolved. Germline lookup yields CDR1 SEHNR and CDR2 FQNEAQ (reference sequence). The V end was cut by 1 base, the J end by 2 bases, with 8 bases between. The CDR3 covers 14 residues. CDR3 nucleotide sequence: TGTGCCAGCAGCTTAGGTGGAGAACAAGAGACCCAGTACTTC. It codes for CASSLGGEQETQYF.

The chain has TRBV7-2 and TRBJ1-5, with 7 bases aligning to TRBD1. There are 14 residues in the CDR3. Germline CDR1 reads SGHTA; CDR2 reads FQGNSA. Germline trimming cut 5 bases from V and 2 bases from J; bases unmatched to any gene: 3. CDR3 DNA: TGTGCCAGCAGCGCCGGGACAGGCAATCAGCCCCAGCATTTT. Translating gives CASSAGTGNQPQHF. Supplemented by reference TRBV7-2 and TRBJ1-5, the full variable domain reads GAGVSQSPSNKVTEKGKDVELRCDPISGHTALYWYRQSLGQGLEFLIYFQGNSAPDKSGLPSDRFSAERTGGSVSTLTIQRTQQEDSAVYLCASSAGTGNQPQHFGDGTRLSIL.

CDR3 bases: TGCGCCAGCACCCCAGCCGGGACTCCCTACGAGCAGTACTTC. Translated, it gives CASTPAGTPYEQYF. The chain uses TRBV5-1 and TRBJ2-7; tentatively, D is TRBD2 (6 bases). Germline CDR1 reads SGHRS; CDR2 reads YFSETQ. V was shortened by 6 bases and J by 2 bases, with 15 bases between the two germline ends. There are 14 residues in the CDR3.

The V and J genes are TRBV30 and TRBJ1-2, with 10 bases fitting TRBD1. This CDR3 spans 16 amino acids. Germline V gene lookup returns CDR1 GTSNPN and CDR2 SVGIG (reference sequence). Germline trimming cut 0 bases from V and 2 bases from J; bases unmatched to any gene: 6. The CDR3 reads CAWSVGQGTTNYGYTF. In DNA, the CDR3 is TGTGCCTGGAGTGTGGGACAGGGGACCACCAACTATGGCTACACCTTC. The variable domain in full, with the rest retrieved from reference TRBV30 and TRBJ1-2, is SQTIHQWPATLVQPVGSPLSLECTVEGTSNPNLYWYRQAAGRGLQLLFYSVGIGQISSEVPQNLSASRPQDRQFILSSKKLLLSDSGFYLCAWSVGQGTTNYGYTFGSGTRLTVV.

The V and J genes are TRBV7-9 and TRBJ1-1, with 11 positions matching TRBD1. Trimming removed 0 bases from V and 5 bases from J; junction bases left unmatched: 5. This CDR3 region has 16 residues. Looked up from germline, CDR1 is SEHNR and CDR2 is FQNEAQ (reference sequence). The CDR3 spells CASSLAPGTGGTEAFF. As DNA, the CDR3 is TGTGCCAGCAGCTTAGCGCCTGGGACAGGGGGTACTGAAGCTTTCTTT.

The rearrangement links TRBV10-1 to TRBJ2-7; D gene uncertain. The V gene's germline CDR1 is WNHNN and CDR2 SYGVQD (reference sequence). The CDR3 loop spans 12 amino acids. V shed 7 bases and J shed 3 bases, with 10 bases lying between them. CDR3 sequence (DNA): TGCGCCAGCACGTACCTAAACTACGAGCAGTACTTC. It codes for CASTYLNYEQYF.

The chain employs TRBV19 and TRBJ2-3; tentative D call: TRBD2 (6 bases). The germline V gene has CDR1 LNHDA and CDR2 SQIVND (reference sequence). V lost 5 bases and J lost 0, with 15 bases in between. The CDR3 consists of 16 residues. The CDR3 sequence: CASSRGELISTDTQYF. In DNA form, the CDR3 reads TGTGCCAGTAGTCGCGGGGAGCTTATAAGCACAGATACGCAGTATTTT.

The chain is built from TRBV11-2 and TRBJ1-5, with D perhaps TRBD1 (5 bases). Germline V lookup: CDR1 SGHAT, CDR2 FQNNGV. This CDR3 is built from 13 residues. V gave up 5 bases and J gave up 6 bases, with 11 bases separating them. The CDR3 bases are TGTGCCAGCAGCGAGGGGCGGGGTCAGCCCCAGCATTTT. Protein product: CASSEGRGQPQHF.

This clone came up once. The chain links TRBV5-1 to TRBJ1-2; D is ambiguous. Germline CDR1 reads SGHRS; CDR2 reads YFSETQ. V dropped 0 bases and J dropped 5 bases, with 11 bases sitting between them. The CDR3 consists of 14 residues. The CDR3 DNA reads as TGCGCCAGCAGCTTGGGTTTGGAGGGTTATGGCTACACCTTC. It is translated as CASSLGLEGYGYTF. The whole variable domain, filled in from reference TRBV5-1 and TRBJ1-2, reads KAGVTQTPRYLIKTRGQQVTLSCSPISGHRSVSWYQQTPGQGLQFLFEYFSETQRNKGNFPGRFSGRQFSNSRSEMNVSTLELGDSALYLCASSLGLEGYGYTFGSGTRLTVV.

This clone occurred once. The rearrangement joins TRBV6-5 to TRBJ2-1, with a possible D match to TRBD1 (6 bases). CDR1 MNHEY and CDR2 SVGAGI come from the germline V gene. V was shortened by 2 bases and J by 10 bases, with 12 bases between the two germline ends. The CDR3 spans 13 residues. The CDR3 sequence: CASSYLVRGEQFF. The CDR3 coding sequence is TGTGCCAGCAGTTACCTCGTCAGGGGCGAGCAGTTCTTC.

This rearrangement joins TRBV3-1 (or the pseudogene TRBV3-2) to TRBJ2-3; 13 bases are shared with TRBD2. CDR3 length: 14 residues. Trimming took 1 base from V and 9 from J; bases not matched to a gene: 1. Germline V gene sequence: CDR1 LGHDT, CDR2 YNNKEL (reference sequence). The CDR3 nucleotides are TGTGCCAGCAGCCAAGGACTAGCGGGAGGAACGCAGTATTTT. Protein sequence: CASSQGLAGGTQYF.

The rearrangement uses TRBV10-3 and TRBJ1-5; possible D gene TRBD1, 6 bases. The CDR3 has 15 amino acids. Trimming took 5 bases from V and 0 from J, leaving 11 bases between them. Germline CDR1 and CDR2: ENHRY and SYGVKD. The CDR3 here is CAISRDKYSNQPQHF. CDR3 nucleotide sequence: TGTGCCATCAGTAGGGACAAGTATAGCAATCAGCCCCAGCATTTT.

V is TRBV7-2 and J is TRBJ1-1; D gene uncertain. The V end lost 3 bases, the J end lost 1 base, and 12 bases lay between the germline ends. The CDR3 runs 15 residues. Germline assignment: CDR1 SGHTA and CDR2 FQGNSA. CDR3: CASSFKTVRNTEAFF. In DNA form, the CDR3 reads TGTGCCAGCAGCTTTAAAACAGTTCGGAACACTGAAGCTTTCTTT.

The rearrangement joins TRBV10-1 to TRBJ2-2; no clear D gene. CDR1 WNHNN and CDR2 SYGVQD come from the germline V gene (reference sequence). V was pared by 3 bases and J by 5 bases, with 7 bases between. The length of the CDR3 is 13 residues. The CDR3, as DNA: TGCGCCAGCAGTGAAGCAGGAACCGGGGAGCTGTTTTTT. Translated, it gives CASSEAGTGELFF.

This chain uses TRBV28 with TRBJ2-5; 7 nucleotides agree with TRBD1. CDR3 size: 12 residues. V trimming: 4 bases; J trimming: 4 bases; junction bases outside the gene matches: 0. CDR1 is MDHEN and CDR2 is SYDVKM in the germline V gene. This chain's CDR3 is CASSYRGETQYF. CDR3 nucleotides: TGTGCCAGCAGTTACAGGGGAGAGACCCAGTACTTC.

The chain recombines TRBV7-2 with TRBJ1-3, with 8 nucleotides matching TRBD1. Germline CDR1 and CDR2: SGHTA and FQGNSA. The CDR3 has 16 residues. V shed 5 bases and J 4 bases; nucleotides not matched to a gene: 10. The CDR3, as DNA: TGTGCCAGCAGCCCCAGGACAGGGATCGCCGGAAACACCATATATTTT. Protein product: CASSPRTGIAGNTIYF.

For the CDR3, the DNA is TGTGCCAGCAGTGAATCGGTCTATGGCTACACCTTC. Amino acids: CASSESVYGYTF. This rearrangement joins TRBV6-1 to TRBJ1-2; no reliable D call. Trimming shortened V by 2 bases and J by 4 bases, and 5 bases separated the two germline ends. This CDR3 contains 12 residues. Germline V gene data show CDR1 as MNHNS and CDR2 as SASEGT.

This chain links TRBV10-3 with TRBJ1-1, with 8 bases aligning to TRBD1. Germline values: CDR1 ENHRY, CDR2 SYGVKD. The CDR3 covers 13 residues. Unmatched junction bases numbered 1, after V lost 6 bases and J lost 1 base. The CDR3 DNA reads TGTGCCATCAGGGACAGGGAGAACACTGAAGCTTTCTTT. Amino acids: CAIRDRENTEAFF.

V gene TRBV11-2 combines with J gene TRBJ1-6; TRBD1 might be the D (5 bases). Germline V gene sequence: CDR1 SGHAT, CDR2 FQNNGV. The V end was cut by 5 bases, the J end by 7 bases, with 9 bases between. The CDR3 is made up of 13 amino acids. CDR3 nucleotides: TGTGCCAGCAGCCTTACAGGAAATTCACCCCTCCACTTT. The encoded protein is CASSLTGNSPLHF.

This rearrangement joins TRBV4-3 to TRBJ1-6; weak D call: TRBD1 (5 bases). Germline lookup yields CDR1 LGHNA and CDR2 YSLEER. The CDR3 runs to 16 residues. Trimming shortened V by 1 base and J by 4 bases, and 11 bases separated the two germline ends. CDR3 residues: CASSQVWGGYNSPLHF. In DNA form, the CDR3 reads TGCGCCAGCAGCCAAGTATGGGGGGGATATAATTCACCCCTCCACTTT.

The gene calls are TRBV19 and TRBJ1-2, with 10 bases that match TRBD1. With V trimmed by 6 bases and J by 3 bases, 4 bases remained unmatched. The CDR3 is 14 amino acids. The germline V gene has CDR1 LNHDA and CDR2 SQIVND (reference sequence). The CDR3 protein is CASSRDRGYYGYTF. CDR3 coding DNA: TGTGCCAGTAGCCGGGACAGGGGTTACTATGGCTACACCTTC.